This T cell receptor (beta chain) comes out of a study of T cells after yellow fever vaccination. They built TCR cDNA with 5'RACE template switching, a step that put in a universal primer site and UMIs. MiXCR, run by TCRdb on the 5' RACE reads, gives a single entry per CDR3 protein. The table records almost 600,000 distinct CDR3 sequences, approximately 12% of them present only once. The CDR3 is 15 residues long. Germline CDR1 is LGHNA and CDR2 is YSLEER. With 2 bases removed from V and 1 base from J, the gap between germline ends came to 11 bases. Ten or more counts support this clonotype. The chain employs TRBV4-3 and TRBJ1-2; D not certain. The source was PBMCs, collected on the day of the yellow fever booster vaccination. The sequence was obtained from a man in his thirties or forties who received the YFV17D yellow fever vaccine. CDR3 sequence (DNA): TGCGCCAGCAGCCAAAACGGGGAGGGTAACTATGGCTACACCTTC. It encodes CASSQNGEGNYGYTF.